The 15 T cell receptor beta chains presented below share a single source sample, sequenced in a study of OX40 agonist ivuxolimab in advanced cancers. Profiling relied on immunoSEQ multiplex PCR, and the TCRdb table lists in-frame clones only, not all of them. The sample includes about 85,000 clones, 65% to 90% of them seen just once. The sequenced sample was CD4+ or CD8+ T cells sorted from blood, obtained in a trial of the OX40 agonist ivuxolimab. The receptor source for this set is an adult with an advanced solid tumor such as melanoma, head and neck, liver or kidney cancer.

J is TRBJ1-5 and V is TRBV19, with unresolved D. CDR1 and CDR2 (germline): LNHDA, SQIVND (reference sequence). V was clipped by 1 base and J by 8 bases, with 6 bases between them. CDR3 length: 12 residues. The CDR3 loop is CASSIGGEPQHF. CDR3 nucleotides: TGTGCCAGTAGTATAGGCGGGGAGCCCCAGCATTTT.

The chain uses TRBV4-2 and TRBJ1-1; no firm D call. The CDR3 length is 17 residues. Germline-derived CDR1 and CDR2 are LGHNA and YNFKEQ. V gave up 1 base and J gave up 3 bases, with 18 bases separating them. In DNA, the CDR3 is TGTGCCAGCAGCCAAGCGAGGTCGAGACCCGGAGACACTGAAGCTTTCTTT. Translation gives CASSQARSRPGDTEAFF.

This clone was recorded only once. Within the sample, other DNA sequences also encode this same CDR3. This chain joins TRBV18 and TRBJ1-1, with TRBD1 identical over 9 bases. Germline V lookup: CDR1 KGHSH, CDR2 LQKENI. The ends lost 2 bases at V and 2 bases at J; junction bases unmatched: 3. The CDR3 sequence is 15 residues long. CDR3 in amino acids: CASSPRTGENTEAFF. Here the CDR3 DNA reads TGTGCCAGCTCACCAAGGACAGGGGAAAACACTGAAGCTTTCTTT.

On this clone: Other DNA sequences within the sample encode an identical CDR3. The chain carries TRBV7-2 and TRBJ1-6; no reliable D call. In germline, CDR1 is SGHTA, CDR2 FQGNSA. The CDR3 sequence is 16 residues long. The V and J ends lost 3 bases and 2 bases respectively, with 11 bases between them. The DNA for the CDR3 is TGTGCCAGCAGCTTGGGAGTGGGAACCTATAATTCACCCCTCCACTTT. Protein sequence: CASSLGVGTYNSPLHF. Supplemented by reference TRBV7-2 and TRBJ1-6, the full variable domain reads GAGVSQSPSNKVTEKGKDVELRCDPISGHTALYWYRQSLGQGLEFLIYFQGNSAPDKSGLPSDRFSAERTGGSVSTLTIQRTQQEDSAVYLCASSLGVGTYNSPLHFGNGTRLTVT.

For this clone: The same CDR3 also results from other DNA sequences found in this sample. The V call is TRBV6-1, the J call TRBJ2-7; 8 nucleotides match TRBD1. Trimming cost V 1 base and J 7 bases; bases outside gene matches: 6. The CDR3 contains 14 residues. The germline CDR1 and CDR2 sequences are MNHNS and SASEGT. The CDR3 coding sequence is TGTGCCAGCAGTGAAGGGCGGTACAGGGGGGAGCAGTACTTC. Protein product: CASSEGRYRGEQYF.

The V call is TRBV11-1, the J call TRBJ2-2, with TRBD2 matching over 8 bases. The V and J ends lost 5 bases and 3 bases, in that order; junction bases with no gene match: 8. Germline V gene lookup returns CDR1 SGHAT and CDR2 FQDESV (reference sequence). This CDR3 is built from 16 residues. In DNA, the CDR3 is TGTGCCAGCAGCACGCCCAGCGGGGGTCACACCGGGGAGCTGTTTTTT. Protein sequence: CASSTPSGGHTGELFF.

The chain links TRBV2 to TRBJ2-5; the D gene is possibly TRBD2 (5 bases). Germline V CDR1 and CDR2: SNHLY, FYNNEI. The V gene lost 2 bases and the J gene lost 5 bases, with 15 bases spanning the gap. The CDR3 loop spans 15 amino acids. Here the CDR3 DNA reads TGTGCCAGCAGTGAAAATGGGCTAGCTGATGAGACCCAGTACTTC. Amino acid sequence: CASSENGLADETQYF. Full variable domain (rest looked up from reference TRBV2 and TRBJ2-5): EPEVTQTPSHQVTQMGQEVILRCVPISNHLYFYWYRQILGQKVEFLVSFYNNEISEKSEIFDDQFSVERPDGSNFTLKIRSTKLEDSAMYFCASSENGLADETQYFGPGTRLLVL.

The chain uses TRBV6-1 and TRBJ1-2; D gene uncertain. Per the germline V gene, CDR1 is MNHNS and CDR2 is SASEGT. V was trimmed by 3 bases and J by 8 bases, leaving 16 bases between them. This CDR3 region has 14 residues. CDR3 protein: CASSEIPTRGGYTF. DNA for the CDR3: TGTGCCAGCAGTGAGATCCCGACGCGTGGGGGCTACACCTTC.

DNA of the CDR3: TGTGCCAGCAGCCTTTACGGGGGGGCCCCTGGGGCCAACGTCCTGACTTTC. This gives the protein CASSLYGGAPGANVLTF. The chain is built from TRBV28 and TRBJ2-6; 8 positions agree with TRBD2. There are 17 residues in the CDR3. Germline CDR1 reads MDHEN; CDR2 reads SYDVKM. J gave up 2 bases and V 6 bases, and 9 bases lay outside the gene matches. The entire variable domain, with the rest obtained from reference TRBV28 and TRBJ2-6, is as follows: DVKVTQSSRYLVKRTGEKVFLECVQDMDHENMFWYRQDPGLGLRLIYFSYDVKMKEKGDIPEGYSVSREKKERFSLILESASTNQTSMYLCASSLYGGAPGANVLTFGAGSRLTVL.

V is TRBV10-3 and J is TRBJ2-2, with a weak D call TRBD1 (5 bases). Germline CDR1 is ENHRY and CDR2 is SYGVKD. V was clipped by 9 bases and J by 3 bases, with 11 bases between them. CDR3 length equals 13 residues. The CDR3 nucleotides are TGTGCCATGCAGGGTCTCGACACCGGGGAGCTGTTTTTT. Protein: CAMQGLDTGELFF.

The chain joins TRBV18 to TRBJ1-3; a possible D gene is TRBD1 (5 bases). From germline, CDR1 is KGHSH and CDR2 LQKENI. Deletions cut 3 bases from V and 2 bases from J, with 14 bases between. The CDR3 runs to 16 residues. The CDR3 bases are TGTGCCAGCTCACCGCTTCGGGACGGAGCTGGAAACACCATATATTTT. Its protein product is CASSPLRDGAGNTIYF.

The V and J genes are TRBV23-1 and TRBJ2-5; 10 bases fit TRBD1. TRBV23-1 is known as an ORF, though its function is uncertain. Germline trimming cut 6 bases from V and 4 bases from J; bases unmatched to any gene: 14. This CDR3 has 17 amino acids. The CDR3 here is CASSRSLPGQGRETQYF. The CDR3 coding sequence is TGCGCCAGCAGCCGATCCTTACCGGGACAGGGGCGAGAGACCCAGTACTTC.

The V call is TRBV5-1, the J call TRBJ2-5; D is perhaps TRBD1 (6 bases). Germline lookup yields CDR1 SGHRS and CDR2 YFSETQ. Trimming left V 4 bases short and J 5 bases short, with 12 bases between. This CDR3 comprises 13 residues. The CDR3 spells CASSGAGAETQYF. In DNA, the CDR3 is TGCGCCAGCAGCGGAGCAGGGGCCGAGACCCAGTACTTC.

The DNA of the CDR3 is TGTGCCAGCAGTAAGGCGGCGGGGAGGTATGGCTACACCTTC. Translated: CASSKAAGRYGYTF. V gene TRBV28 combines with J gene TRBJ1-2; D unclear. Germline CDR1 is MDHEN and CDR2 is SYDVKM. The length of the CDR3 is 14 residues. Deletions cut 5 bases from V and 5 bases from J, with 15 bases between.

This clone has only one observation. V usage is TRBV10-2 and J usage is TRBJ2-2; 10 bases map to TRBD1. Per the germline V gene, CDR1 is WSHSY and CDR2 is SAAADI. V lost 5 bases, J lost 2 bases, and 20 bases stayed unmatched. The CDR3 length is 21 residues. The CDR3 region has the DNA TGCGCCAGCAGTTACCGGGACAGGGGAATCAAAGTTAGGGAAAACACCGGGGAGCTGTTTTTT. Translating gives CASSYRDRGIKVRENTGELFF.